These T cell receptor beta chains were read from a single sample in a study of Graves' ophthalmopathy and Graves' hyperthyroidism. TCRdb reanalysed the multiplex PCR reads using MiXCR and keeps one entry per CDR3 protein. There are some 410,000 distinct CDR3 sequences in the sample; under 25% occur only once, and around 3.2% lies in the top ten. The material sequenced was peripheral blood. The receptor set was obtained from a woman aged 18-29 years with stable Graves' hyperthyroidism. Each CDR3 is given with its conserved first and last residue. The D gene is left open where the match is weak. Clone size is stated in some rows and not others, as once, few, many or a class when expanded.

clone size,V gene,J gene,D gene,CDR3 DNA,CDR3 protein
NA,TRBV6-2/TRBV6-3,TRBJ2-7,TRBD2,TGTGCCAGCATCGTCGCCCCTAGCGGGGGGGCCTACGAGCAGTACTTC,CASIVAPSGGAYEQYF
many,TRBV20-1,TRBJ2-5,NA,TGCAGTGCTAGAAGAAGAGCGGTTCAAGAGACCCAGTACTTC,CSARRRAVQETQYF
many,TRBV28,TRBJ1-2,NA,TGTGCCAGCAGGTACTATGGCTACACCTTC,CASRYYGYTF
few,TRBV27,TRBJ1-5,NA,TGTGCCAGCAGTTTATCCCGGGACGCACGCAATCAGCCCCAGCATTTT,CASSLSRDARNQPQHF
many,TRBV5-1,TRBJ1-1,NA,TGCGCCAGCAGCCCCCTGACCCGGCGCACTGAAGCTTTCTTT,CASSPLTRRTEAFF
NA,TRBV7-6,TRBJ1-5,NA,TGTGCCAGCAGCACTCGTTTTGGACAGTATAGCAATCAGCCCCAGCATTTT,CASSTRFGQYSNQPQHF
many,TRBV28,TRBJ2-2,TRBD2,TGTGCCAGCAGTTCCCCGGGACTAGCGGACGGGGAGCTGTTTTTT,CASSSPGLADGELFF
many,TRBV19,TRBJ1-1,TRBD1,TGTGCCAGTAGTATCCGTGACAGGGAATTGAACGCTGAAGCTTTCTTT,CASSIRDRELNAEAFF
many,TRBV6-5,TRBJ2-7,NA,TGTGCCAGCAGTTACTCTGACAGCCAGAACGTATACTACGAGCAGTACTTC,CASSYSDSQNVYYEQYF
many,TRBV24-1,TRBJ1-2,NA,TGTGCCACCAGTACGGGGGACGATGGCTACACCTTC,CATSTGDDGYTF
NA,TRBV6-1,TRBJ1-2,TRBD1,TGTGCCAGCAGTGTGACAGGGGAGGCTGGCTACACCTTC,CASSVTGEAGYTF
NA,TRBV6-2/TRBV6-3,TRBJ2-7,NA,TGTGCCAGCGGGGGCGATCCGGTGGAGCAGTACTTC,CASGGDPVEQYF
many,TRBV20-1,TRBJ2-7,TRBD2,TGCAGTGCGCTAAGGGACCTAGCGGGAGATGCGTCCTACGAGCAGTACTTC,CSALRDLAGDASYEQYF
NA,TRBV29-1,TRBJ2-7,TRBD2,TGCAGCGGGGGGCGGGGGGCGACCTACGAGCAGTACTTC,CSGGRGATYEQYF
many,TRBV12-3/TRBV12-4,TRBJ2-7,TRBD2,TGTGCCAGCAGTTTGCGGGAGTCCGAGCAGTACTTC,CASSLRESEQYF
NA,TRBV6-1,TRBJ2-5,NA,TGTGCCAGCAACTACGCCGAGAGTTGGGGGACCGAATACTTC,CASNYAESWGTEYF
once,TRBV12-3/TRBV12-4,TRBJ1-1,NA,TGTGCCAGCAGTTTAGAAGGACACCGTATCACTGAAGCTTTCTTT,CASSLEGHRITEAFF
many,TRBV20-1,TRBJ2-7,NA,TGCAGTGCTAGAGAGACCTACGAGCAGTACTTC,CSARETYEQYF
many,TRBV7-2,TRBJ2-7,NA,TGTGCCAGCAGCTTAGGATTTAGCGGCTACGAGCAGTACTTC,CASSLGFSGYEQYF
many,TRBV11-2,TRBJ2-2,NA,TGTGCCAGCAGCTTCAATTGGGGCGGAGCGAACACCGGGGAGCTGTTTTTT,CASSFNWGGANTGELFF
few,TRBV5-1,TRBJ2-1,TRBD1,TGCGCCAGCAGCTTGGGAGGGGGCTTTATGGATGAGCAGTTCTTC,CASSLGGGFMDEQFF
NA,TRBV5-5,TRBJ2-5,NA,TGTGCCAGCATCCATAGGGGGGCCATAGAGACCCAGTACTTC,CASIHRGAIETQYF
many,TRBV27,TRBJ2-7,TRBD1,TGTGCCAGCAGCGGACAGGGGCGGAACGAGCAGTACTTC,CASSGQGRNEQYF
NA,TRBV29-1,TRBJ2-7,TRBD2,TGCAGCGTGGGACTAGCGAGTTACGAGCAGTACTTC,CSVGLASYEQYF
NA,TRBV15,TRBJ1-2,TRBD1,TGTGCCACCAGCCAGACATTCGACAGGGCCAGCGGAGGCTACACCTTC,CATSQTFDRASGGYTF
many,TRBV27,TRBJ2-2,NA,TGTGCCAGCAGTTTTAGGCCGCCTGGCGGGGAGCTGTTTTTT,CASSFRPPGGELFF
many,TRBV20-1,TRBJ2-4,NA,TGCAGTGCCAAAGGCCAGTACCCTAAAAACATTCAGTACTTC,CSAKGQYPKNIQYF
many,TRBV20-1,TRBJ2-5,NA,TGCAGTGCTAGAGATTGGATGGGCCAAGAGACCCAGTACTTC,CSARDWMGQETQYF
many,TRBV11-2,TRBJ1-1,TRBD1,TGTGCCAGCAGCTCCGGGACAGGGGGCACTGAAGCTTTCTTT,CASSSGTGGTEAFF
many,TRBV18,TRBJ1-1,NA,TGTGCCAGCTCACCACGTGGGCAGGGGAACACTGAAGCTTTCTTT,CASSPRGQGNTEAFF
few,TRBV12-3/TRBV12-4,TRBJ1-2,NA,TGTGCCAGTGCCCGGGACGGCGGCTATGGCTACACCTTC,CASARDGGYGYTF
many,TRBV30,TRBJ2-5,NA,TGTGCCTGGAGTGGAGGCCAGGAGGCGGGAGAGACCCAGTACTTC,CAWSGGQEAGETQYF
many,TRBV6-1,TRBJ1-5,TRBD1,TGTGCCAGCAGTCCAGGGGGCCTTCAGCCCCAGCATTTT,CASSPGGLQPQHF